The next 5 T cell receptor beta chains were all read from a single sample in a study of blood T cell repertoires in COVID-19. The repertoire was sequenced with immunoSEQ multiplex PCR; TCRdb's copy has only in-frame clones and lacks some. The sample lists 250,000 or so clones, 86% occurring once. Material for sequencing was PBMCs or T cells enriched from blood (not recorded which). Receptor source: a woman aged 18-29 years who had recovered from COVID-19.

V is TRBV4-3 and J is TRBJ2-6; no definite D call. The CDR3 has 16 residues. Germline lookup yields CDR1 LGHNA and CDR2 YSLEER. V dropped 3 bases and J dropped 2 bases, with 11 bases sitting between them. The CDR3 nucleotides read TGCGCCAGCAGCCAGCAAAACAGAGCTGGGGCCAACGTCCTGACTTTC. Residues: CASSQQNRAGANVLTF.

The chain links TRBV14 to TRBJ2-7; tentatively, D is TRBD1 (6 bases). V gave up 5 bases and J gave up 3 bases, with 11 bases separating them. Looked up from germline, CDR1 is SGHDN and CDR2 is FVKESK. The CDR3 extends over 13 amino acids. CDR3 amino acids: CASSSTGNYEQYF. The DNA for the CDR3 is TGTGCCAGCAGCTCGACAGGTAACTACGAGCAGTACTTC.

The chain couples TRBV13 to TRBJ1-1, with a tentative D call TRBD1 (6 bases). CDR3 length: 12 residues. V shed 4 bases and J shed 11 bases, with 14 bases lying between them. Germline CDR1 is PRHDT and CDR2 is FYEKMQ (reference sequence). CDR3 DNA sequence: TGTGCCAGCAGCTCTCGACAGGATTTTGCTTTCTTT. Translated: CASSSRQDFAFF. Complete variable domain (other parts from reference TRBV13 and TRBJ1-1): AAGVIQSPRHLIKEKRETATLKCYPIPRHDTVYWYQQGPGQDPQFLISFYEKMQSDKGSIPDRFSAQQFSDYHSELNMSSLELGDSALYFCASSSRQDFAFFGQGTRLTVV.

The chain combines TRBV5-8 with TRBJ1-1; tentatively, D is TRBD1 (5 bases). The CDR3 covers 14 residues. Germline V gene lookup returns CDR1 SGHTS and CDR2 YDEGEE. The V and J ends lost 5 bases and 3 bases respectively, with 14 bases between them. CDR3 coding DNA: TGTGCCAGCAGAAGACAGAGAATAGACACTGAAGCTTTCTTT. Translated: CASRRQRIDTEAFF.

V and J are TRBV30 and TRBJ1-3, with D possibly TRBD1 on 5 matching bases. Germline-derived CDR1 and CDR2 are GTSNPN and SVGIG (reference sequence). Trimming removed 4 bases from V and 4 bases from J, with 8 bases in between. The CDR3 totals 12 residues. The CDR3 sequence is CAWNGGGNTIYF. CDR3 nucleotides: TGTGCCTGGAACGGGGGAGGAAACACCATATATTTT.